What follows are 5 T cell receptor beta chains derived from one specimen sequenced in a study of CD4+ T cells in melanoma. The repertoire was sequenced with immunoSEQ multiplex PCR; TCRdb's copy has only in-frame clones and lacks some. The sample consists of about 21,000 clones, just under 80% of them appearing once. These receptors all stem from a human donor with melanoma.

In this sample, this clone turned up a few times. V is TRBV4-2 and J is TRBJ2-7; D may be TRBD2 (6 bases). Trimming took 4 bases from V and 0 from J, leaving 22 bases between them. Germline V CDR1 and CDR2: LGHNA, YNFKEQ. CDR3 length equals 18 residues. The CDR3 reads CASSRGTGGLANSYEQYF. DNA of the CDR3: TGTGCCAGCAGCCGCGGGACCGGCGGATTGGCCAACTCCTACGAGCAGTACTTC.

The V gene is TRBV7-9, the J gene TRBJ1-6, with D hard to call. The CDR3 loop spans 15 amino acids. With 5 bases removed from V and 8 bases from J, the gap between germline ends came to 16 bases. Germline values: CDR1 SEHNR, CDR2 FQNEAQ (reference sequence). This chain's CDR3 is CASSPSSRAYSPLHF. The CDR3 nucleotides are TGTGCCAGCAGCCCGAGCTCGAGGGCATATTCACCCCTCCACTTT.

CDR3: CAISRQGTYYEQYF. CDR3 coding DNA: TGTGCCATCAGCAGACAGGGAACCTACTACGAGCAGTACTTC. The rearrangement joins TRBV10-3 to TRBJ2-7, with 7 bases lining up with TRBD1. Per the germline V gene, CDR1 is ENHRY and CDR2 is SYGVKD. The CDR3 length is 14 residues. Trimming at V came to 6 bases and at J to 3 bases, leaving 8 bases not matched to a gene.

This clone is a singleton in its sample. The rearrangement joins TRBV2 to TRBJ2-7; TRBD1 might be the D (5 bases). V shed 0 bases and J shed 3 bases, with 12 bases lying between them. The CDR3 sequence is 15 residues long. Germline CDR1 is SNHLY and CDR2 is FYNNEI. CDR3 in DNA: TGTGCCAGCAGTGAAGCCTTGACAGCGTACTACGAGCAGTACTTC. Its translation: CASSEALTAYYEQYF.

This chain joins TRBV4-2 and TRBJ1-2; D is possibly TRBD1 (5 bases). This CDR3 is 14 amino acids long. V was clipped by 5 bases and J by 6 bases, with 16 bases between them. Germline V lookup: CDR1 LGHNA, CDR2 YNFKEQ. CDR3 DNA sequence: TGTGCCAGCAGCGTCAAGCGGGGGTTGGATGGCTACACCTTC. Encoded protein: CASSVKRGLDGYTF.